The 31 T cell receptor beta chains presented below share a single source sample, sequenced in a study of tumor and adjacent non-tumor tissue in lung cancer. This sample's RNA came from whole unsorted tissue. More than 3 cm separated this lung sample from the edge of the tumor. Three rounds of nested PCR, following a modified ARM-PCR protocol, produced the TCRbeta library. TCRdb analysed the multiplex PCR reads with MiXCR anew, one entry per CDR3 protein. The repertoire holds 40,000 or so distinct CDR3 sequences, with 60% as singletons. The sample taken for sequencing was distant non-tumor lung tissue. Receptors originate from a man aged 45-60 years with non-small cell lung cancer.

In regard to this clonotype: A junction end diverges from the germline sequence, so it may reflect a read error. V usage is TRBV5-4 and J usage is TRBJ2-7, with D perhaps matching TRBD1 or TRBD2 (5 bases each). Germline V gene data show CDR1 as SGHNT and CDR2 as YYREEE (reference sequence). This CDR3 has 14 amino acids. The CDR3 DNA sequence: TGTGCCAGCGGCACACGGGACGCTGTCTACGAGCGGTACTTC. Translation gives CASGTRDAVYERYF.

Ten or more counts support this clonotype. The chain is built from TRBV6-1 and TRBJ2-7, with 7 nucleotides matching TRBD1. The CDR3 is 13 residues long. With V trimmed by 8 bases and J by 2 bases, 6 bases remained unmatched. CDR1 is MNHNS, CDR2 SASEGT, per germline. CDR3 in amino acids: CASQGQLTYEQYF. CDR3 DNA sequence: TGTGCCAGCCAGGGACAGTTAACCTACGAGCAGTACTTC.

As regards this clonotype: Being one base from a much bigger clone, this may be a read error. The CDR3 ends on some other residue instead of the conserved phenylalanine or tryptophan, so this is likely a read error. The chain carries TRBV4-1 and TRBJ2-3; 9 nucleotides line up with TRBD2. This CDR3 spans 17 amino acids. Germline lookup yields CDR1 MGHRA and CDR2 YSYEKL. J lost 4 bases, V lost 2 bases, and 10 bases had no gene match. In DNA, the CDR3 is TGCGCCAGCAGCCAACTCAAGGGAGCGGGAGGCCCAGATACGCAGTATCTT. Protein sequence: CASSQLKGAGGPDTQYL.

This clonotype was recorded many times. V usage is TRBV7-8 and J usage is TRBJ2-1; tentative D call: TRBD2 (6 bases). V was cut by 5 bases and J by 5 bases, with 10 bases left in between. CDR3 size: 13 residues. Germline lookup yields CDR1 SGHVS and CDR2 FQNEAQ. The CDR3 is CASSARLDNEQFF. The CDR3 bases are TGTGCCAGCAGCGCAAGACTAGACAATGAGCAGTTCTTC.

Comment on this clonotype: A read error may be the cause here, since a much bigger clone is one base away. V and J are TRBV5-5 and TRBJ2-2; D is undetermined. The V end lost 0 bases, the J end lost 5 bases, and 8 bases lay between the germline ends. The CDR3 sequence is 14 residues long. CDR1 is SGHKS and CDR2 is YYEKEE in the germline V gene (reference sequence). The CDR3 sequence is CASSLAFATGELFF. The CDR3 DNA is TGTGCCAGCAGCTTGGCATTTGCGACCGGGGAGCTGTTTTTT.

This clonotype has at least ten counts. The chain combines TRBV5-6 with TRBJ2-1; no firm D call. This CDR3 is built from 11 residues. V lost 3 bases to trimming and J lost 8 bases, with 6 bases between them. Germline V gives CDR1 SGHDT, CDR2 YYEEEE. The CDR3 DNA sequence: TGTGCCAGCAGCTCTATAGATGAGCAGTTCTTC. This gives the protein CASSSIDEQFF.

The chain combines TRBV6-5 with TRBJ2-3, with 10 nucleotides matching TRBD2. The CDR3 is made up of 19 amino acids. In germline, CDR1 is MNHEY, CDR2 SVGAGI. V dropped 7 bases and J dropped 6; count of bases not matched to a gene: 22. CDR3 nucleotides: TGTGCCAGCACCTTCTCAGCCACGGGACTAGCGAGGGGGCAGGATACGCAGTATTTT. Its translation is CASTFSATGLARGQDTQYF.

The J gene is TRBJ1-5, the V gene TRBV28, with 10 positions matching TRBD1. Trimming at V came to 2 bases and at J to 5 bases, leaving 6 bases not matched to a gene. The CDR3 consists of 16 residues. Germline loops: CDR1 MDHEN, CDR2 SYDVKM. The CDR3 nucleotides read TGTGCCAGCAGTTTACCCGAGGACAGGGGGGATCAGCCCCAGCATTTT. Translation: CASSLPEDRGDQPQHF.

This clonotype was observed at least ten times. The chain links TRBV20-1 to TRBJ2-7; TRBD2 is a possible D gene (5 bases). The CDR3 runs 13 residues. Looked up from germline, CDR1 is DFQATT and CDR2 is SNEGSKA (reference sequence). V was shortened by 7 bases and J by 7 bases, with 20 bases between the two germline ends. CDR3 sequence (DNA): TGCAGTGGGATAGCGCAGTCCGGTCGTGAGCAGTACTTC. Protein: CSGIAQSGREQYF.

This clonotype was counted only a few times. The CDR3 protein is CSVDFSGLSEQFF. Written as DNA, the CDR3 is TGCAGCGTTGACTTTAGCGGACTAAGTGAGCAGTTCTTC. The rearrangement links TRBV29-1 to TRBJ2-1; D possibly corresponds to TRBD2 (6 bases). Germline-derived CDR1 and CDR2 are SQVTM and ANQGSEA. This CDR3 region has 13 residues. With 3 bases removed from V and 9 bases from J, the gap between germline ends came to 15 bases.

Note on this clonotype: The junction does not match germline at one end; this may be a read error. The chain uses TRBV6-1 and TRBJ2-5, with D maybe TRBD2 (5 bases). CDR1 is MNHNS, CDR2 SASEGT, per germline. The CDR3 extends over 15 amino acids. The CDR3 reads CTSSEVGGGPLAQYF. The CDR3 nucleotides are TGTACCAGCAGTGAAGTCGGAGGTGGTCCATTGGCCCAGTACTTC.

A note on this clonotype: The junction departs from germline at one end; a sequencing error may be responsible. CDR3 sequence (DNA): TGTGCCAGCAGTTACGCCAGGTCAGAGATCCAGTACTTC. Amino acids: CASSYARSEIQYF. This sequence joins TRBV6-5 and TRBJ2-5, with D uncertain. Germline CDR1 is MNHEY and CDR2 is SVGAGI. The CDR3 length is 13 residues.

With respect to this clonotype: At one boundary the junction diverges from the germline segment, which might be a read error. The rearrangement uses TRBV6-5 and TRBJ1-5, with 9 bases identical to TRBD1. CDR3 length: 14 residues. From germline, CDR1 is MNHEY and CDR2 SVGAGI. The DNA for the CDR3 is TGTGCCTGCAGCAGGACAGGGGAGGAGCAGCCCCAGCATTTT. It encodes CACSRTGEEQPQHF.

Concerning this clonotype itself: A much larger clonotype is one base distant, so this may be a read error. V usage is TRBV12-3 or TRBV12-4 and J usage is TRBJ2-1, with D possibly matching TRBD2 (5 bases). CDR3 length: 16 amino acids. V was clipped by 2 bases and J by 0 bases, with 11 bases between them. Written as DNA, the CDR3 is TGTGCCAGCAGTTTAACGGGAACTAGCTCCTACAATGAGCAGTTCTTC. Its protein product is CASSLTGTSSYNEQFF.

J is TRBJ2-4 and V is TRBV14, with 10 bases that match TRBD2. This CDR3 contains 16 residues. V shed 3 bases, J shed 0 bases, and the junction held 2 bases outside the gene matches. CDR1 and CDR2 from the germline V gene are SGHDN and FVKESK. The CDR3 bases are TGTGCCAGCAGCCAGACTAGCGGGCTAGCCAAAAACATTCAGTACTTC. Translation gives CASSQTSGLAKNIQYF. Full variable domain (remainder filled in from reference TRBV14 and TRBJ2-4): EAGVTQFPSHSVIEKGQTVTLRCDPISGHDNLYWYRRVMGKEIKFLLHFVKESKQDESGMPNNRFLAERTGGTYSTLKVQPAELEDSGVYFCASSQTSGLAKNIQYFGAGTRLSVL.

A remark on this clonotype: A read error may produce the germline difference seen at one junction end. The gene calls are TRBV10-3 and TRBJ2-7; 7 bases agree with TRBD1. The CDR3 contains 13 residues. Germline CDR1 reads ENHRY; CDR2 reads SYGVKD. As DNA, the CDR3 is TGTGCCTTGGAAGGACAGGACACCTATGAGCAGTACTTC. Its translation: CALEGQDTYEQYF.

Regarding this clonotype: At one end, the junction sequence differs from germline, possibly due to a read error. The rearrangement joins TRBV6-5 to TRBJ2-2, with 8 positions matching TRBD1. Germline V gene data show CDR1 as MNHEY and CDR2 as SVGAGI. The CDR3 contains 13 residues. CDR3 sequence reads: CAGSRDRPGELFF. CDR3 DNA: TGTGCCGGCAGTCGGGACAGGCCCGGGGAGCTGTTTTTT.

On this clonotype itself: This may stem from a read error, because a much larger clone lies one nucleotide away. The rearrangement links TRBV30 to TRBJ2-3; the D is unclear. The germline V gene has CDR1 GTSNPN and CDR2 SVGIG (reference sequence). V lost 5 bases to trimming and J lost 0 bases, with 15 bases between them. The CDR3 consists of 15 residues. The CDR3 region is CAWGISRLSTDTQYF. The DNA of the CDR3 is TGTGCCTGGGGAATAAGCAGGTTGAGCACAGATACGCAGTATTTT.

J is TRBJ2-1 and V is TRBV6-2 or TRBV6-3; 8 positions agree with TRBD2. The better agreement between TRBJ2-7 and the DNA end casts doubt on the J call. The germline V gene has CDR1 MNHEY and CDR2 SVGEGT. The CDR3 consists of 18 residues. This CDR3 is CASSYEAGERTSYNEQYF. The CDR3 DNA reads TGTGCCAGCAGTTACGAAGCGGGAGAGAGAACTTCCTACAATGAGCAGTACTTC.

Concerning this clonotype: Because the CDR3 is missing its conserved closing phenylalanine or tryptophan, this is likely a read error. The chain has TRBV6-1 and TRBJ2-1, with 7 positions matching TRBD2. In germline, CDR1 is MNHNS, CDR2 SASEGT. V shed 11 bases and J 8 bases; nucleotides not matched to a gene: 15. CDR3 size: 14 residues. CDR3 nucleotide sequence: TGTGCCGGCCGAGGGCTAACGGGGGGAGATGAGCAGTTCCTC. It specifies CAGRGLTGGDEQFL.

About this clonotype itself: The germline gene is not matched at one end of the junction; a read error may be the cause. CDR3 bases: TGTGCAAGCATACTCATCGGACTAGCGGGGGATGAGCAGTTCTTC. Translating gives CASILIGLAGDEQFF. This chain links TRBV11-2 with TRBJ2-1, with 13 nucleotides matching TRBD2. The germline CDR1 and CDR2 sequences are SGHAT and FQNNGV. The CDR3 is made up of 15 amino acids.

Only a few counts were recorded for this clonotype. J is TRBJ2-7 and V is TRBV20-1; D tentatively fits TRBD1 or TRBD2 (5 bases each). With 7 bases removed from V and 0 bases from J, the gap between germline ends came to 16 bases. Germline CDR1 reads DFQATT; CDR2 reads SNEGSKA (reference sequence). The CDR3 covers 14 residues. CDR3 sequence: CSVRVGRGSYEQYF. The CDR3 DNA reads TGCAGTGTCAGGGTCGGACGGGGCTCCTACGAGCAGTACTTC.

This clonotype was counted many times. The chain employs TRBV7-9 and TRBJ1-5, with D uncertain. The CDR3 is 12 amino acids. V was trimmed by 1 base and J by 5 bases, leaving 3 bases between them. Looked up from germline, CDR1 is SEHNR and CDR2 is FQNEAQ (reference sequence). CDR3 region: CASSLEDQPQHF. The CDR3 nucleotides are TGTGCCAGCAGCTTAGAAGATCAGCCCCAGCATTTT.

This clonotype was found a few times. The CDR3 nucleotides read TGTGCCAGCAGCTTCGGGACAGGCCTTACCTACGAGCAGTACTTC. As protein: CASSFGTGLTYEQYF. This sequence joins TRBV7-6 and TRBJ2-7; 8 bases map to TRBD1. The CDR3 totals 15 residues. Germline V gene lookup returns CDR1 SGHVS and CDR2 FNYEAQ. The V gene end was trimmed by 3 bases and the J gene end by 2 bases; junction bases not matched to a gene: 6. Full variable domain (outside the CDR3, taken from reference TRBV7-6 and TRBJ2-7): GAGVSQSPRYKVTKRGQDVALRCDPISGHVSLYWYRQALGQGPEFLTYFNYEAQQDKSGLPNDRFSAERPEGSISTLTIQRTEQRDSAMYRCASSFGTGLTYEQYFGPGTRLTVT.

Notes on this clonotype: A read error may produce the germline difference seen at one junction end. The chain links TRBV4-1 to TRBJ2-7, with TRBD1 identical over 8 bases. CDR1 is MGHRA, CDR2 YSYEKL, per germline. CDR3 length: 18 amino acids. CDR3 sequence reads: CVSSQGDRFFGGSYEQYF. CDR3 bases: TGCGTCAGCAGCCAAGGGGACAGGTTCTTCGGGGGCTCCTACGAGCAGTACTTT.

The gene calls are TRBV5-1 and TRBJ1-4, with 9 bases lining up with TRBD1. V gave up 2 bases and J gave up 7 bases; unmatched junction bases: 9. The germline V gene has CDR1 SGHRS and CDR2 YFSETQ. The CDR3 totals 16 residues. CDR3: CASSFQPGQGGEKLFF. The DNA for the CDR3 is TGCGCCAGCAGCTTTCAACCGGGACAGGGAGGTGAAAAACTGTTTTTT.

On this clonotype itself: Its ends do not fully match the called genes, so a read error is possible. This rearrangement joins TRBV5-5 to TRBJ1-5, with TRBD1 matching 11 bases. Germline-derived CDR1 and CDR2 are SGHKS and YYEKEE (reference sequence). The CDR3 runs 17 residues. CDR3 bases: TGTGTCAGCAGCTTGGCCGGGACAGGGGGGTTCAATCAGCCCCTGCATTTT. Its translation: CVSSLAGTGGFNQPLHF. Looking up the rest from reference TRBV5-5 and TRBJ1-5 gives the full variable domain: DAGVTQSPTHLIKTRGQQVTLRCSPISGHKSVSWYQQVLGQGPQFIFQYYEKEERGRGNFPDRFSARQFPNYSSELNVNALLLGDSALYLCVSSLAGTGGFNQPLHFGDGTRLSIL.

This clonotype was counted between two and nine times. This chain uses TRBV20-1 with TRBJ2-1; TRBD2 agrees at 9 bases. The CDR3 is 15 residues long. Per germline, CDR1 DFQATT and CDR2 SNEGSKA (reference sequence). V gave up 6 bases and J gave up 2 bases; unmatched junction bases: 8. The CDR3 loop reads CSAEAGGSPYNEQFF. The CDR3 nucleotides are TGCAGTGCAGAGGCGGGGGGGTCCCCCTACAATGAGCAGTTCTTC.

This clonotype was picked up many times. CDR3 protein: CASRSTGTDTQYF. CDR3 DNA sequence: TGTGCCAGCAGGTCAACAGGAACAGATACGCAGTATTTT. V is TRBV13 and J is TRBJ2-3; perhaps TRBD1 as D (5 bases). CDR1 is PRHDT and CDR2 is FYEKMQ in the germline V gene (reference sequence). The CDR3 covers 13 residues. V was cut by 6 bases and J by 3 bases, with 10 bases left in between.

The chain links TRBV28 to TRBJ1-5; D unresolved. CDR3 size: 15 residues. V was cut by 1 base and J by 6 bases, with 13 bases left in between. Germline V CDR1 and CDR2: MDHEN, SYDVKM. The DNA of the CDR3 is TGTGCCAGCAGTTTATCACTAGGGTCGTGTCAGCCCCAGCATTTT. Translating it yields CASSLSLGSCQPQHF.

This clonotype was picked up a small number of times. The chain has TRBV7-9 and TRBJ1-2; 10 bases match TRBD1. Per germline, CDR1 SEHNR and CDR2 FQNEAQ (reference sequence). CDR3 length equals 16 residues. The trim removed 1 base at V and 7 bases at J, leaving 9 bases unmatched. DNA for the CDR3: TGTGCCAGCAGCTTAGGGACAGGGGGGCCTTTAGGTGGCTACACCTTC. This codes for CASSLGTGGPLGGYTF.